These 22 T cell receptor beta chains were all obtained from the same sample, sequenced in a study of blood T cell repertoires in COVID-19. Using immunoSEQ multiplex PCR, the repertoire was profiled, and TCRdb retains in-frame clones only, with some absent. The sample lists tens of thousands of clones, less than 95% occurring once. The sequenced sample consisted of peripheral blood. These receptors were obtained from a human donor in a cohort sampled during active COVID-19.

CDR3: CASSITILGKVEKLFF. The DNA of the CDR3 is TGTGCCAGTAGTATAACGATCCTCGGGAAAGTTGAAAAACTGTTTTTT. The chain joins TRBV19 to TRBJ1-4, with unresolved D. The germline V gene has CDR1 LNHDA and CDR2 SQIVND (reference sequence). This CDR3 has 16 amino acids. V gave up 2 bases and J gave up 7 bases, with 17 bases separating them.

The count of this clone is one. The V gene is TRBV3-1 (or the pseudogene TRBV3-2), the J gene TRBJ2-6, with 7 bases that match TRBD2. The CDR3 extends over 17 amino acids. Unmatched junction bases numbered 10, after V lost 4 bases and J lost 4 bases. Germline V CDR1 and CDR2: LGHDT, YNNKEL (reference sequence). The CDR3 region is CASSPIRAGAGANVLTF. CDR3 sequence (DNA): TGTGCCAGCAGCCCCATCAGGGCGGGAGCAGGGGCCAACGTCCTGACTTTC.

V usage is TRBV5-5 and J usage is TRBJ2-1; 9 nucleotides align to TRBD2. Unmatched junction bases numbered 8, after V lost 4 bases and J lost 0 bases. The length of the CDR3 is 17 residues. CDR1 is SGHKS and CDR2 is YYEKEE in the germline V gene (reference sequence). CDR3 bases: TGTGCCAGCAGCCAATCTCTTAGCGGGAGCTCCTACAATGAGCAGTTCTTC. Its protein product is CASSQSLSGSSYNEQFF.

CDR3 sequence reads: CASKRLSLGNTIYF. CDR3 nucleotides: TGTGCCAGCAAGAGACTCTCTCTGGGAAACACCATATATTTT. The chain is built from TRBV6-5 and TRBJ1-3, with D unclear. Germline CDR1 and CDR2: MNHEY and SVGAGI. The V end lost 7 bases, the J end lost 4 bases, and 14 bases lay between the germline ends. The CDR3 totals 14 residues.

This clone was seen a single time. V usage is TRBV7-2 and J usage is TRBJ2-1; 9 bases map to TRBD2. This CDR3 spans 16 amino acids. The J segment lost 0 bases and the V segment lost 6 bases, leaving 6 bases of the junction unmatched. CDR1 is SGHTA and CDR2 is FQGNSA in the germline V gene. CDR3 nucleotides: TGTGCCAGCAGTCGACTAGCGGAAAGCTCCTACAATGAGCAGTTCTTC. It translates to CASSRLAESSYNEQFF.

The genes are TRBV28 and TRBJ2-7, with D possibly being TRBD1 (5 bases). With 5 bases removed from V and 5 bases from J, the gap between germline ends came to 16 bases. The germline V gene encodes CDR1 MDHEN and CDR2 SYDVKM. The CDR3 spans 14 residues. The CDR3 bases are TGTGCCAGCAGTCCCTGGACACACAACGACGAGCAGTACTTC. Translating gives CASSPWTHNDEQYF.

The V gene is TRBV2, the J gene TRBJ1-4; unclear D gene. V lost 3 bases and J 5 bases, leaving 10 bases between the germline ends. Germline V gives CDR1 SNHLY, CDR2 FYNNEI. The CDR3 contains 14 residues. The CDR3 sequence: CASSEPGANEKLFF. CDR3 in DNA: TGTGCCAGCAGTGAGCCGGGAGCAAATGAAAAACTGTTTTTT.

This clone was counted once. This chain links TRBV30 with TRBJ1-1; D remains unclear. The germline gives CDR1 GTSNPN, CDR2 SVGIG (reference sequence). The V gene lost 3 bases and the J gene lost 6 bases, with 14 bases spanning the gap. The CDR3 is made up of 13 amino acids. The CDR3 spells CAWRKQVLSEAFF. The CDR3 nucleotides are TGTGCCTGGAGGAAGCAGGTATTATCTGAAGCTTTCTTT.

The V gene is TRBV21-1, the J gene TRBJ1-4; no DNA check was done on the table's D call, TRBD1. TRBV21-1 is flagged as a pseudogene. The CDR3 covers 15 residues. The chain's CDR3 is CASSKGSATNEKLFF. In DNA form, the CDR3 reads TGTGCCAGCAGCAAAGGGTCAGCAACTAATGAAAAACTGTTTTTT.

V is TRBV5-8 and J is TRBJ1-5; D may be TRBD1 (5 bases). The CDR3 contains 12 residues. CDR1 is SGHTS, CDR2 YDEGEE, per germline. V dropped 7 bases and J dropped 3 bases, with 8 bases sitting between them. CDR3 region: CASQGNNQPQHF. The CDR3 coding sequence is TGTGCCAGCCAGGGTAACAATCAGCCCCAGCATTTT.

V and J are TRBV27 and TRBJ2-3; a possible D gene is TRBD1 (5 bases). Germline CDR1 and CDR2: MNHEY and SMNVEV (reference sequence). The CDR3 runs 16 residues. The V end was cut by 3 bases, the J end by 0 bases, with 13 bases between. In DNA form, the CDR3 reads TGTGCCAGCAGTTTGGCTCATGGGGCTAGCACAGATACGCAGTATTTT. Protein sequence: CASSLAHGASTDTQYF.

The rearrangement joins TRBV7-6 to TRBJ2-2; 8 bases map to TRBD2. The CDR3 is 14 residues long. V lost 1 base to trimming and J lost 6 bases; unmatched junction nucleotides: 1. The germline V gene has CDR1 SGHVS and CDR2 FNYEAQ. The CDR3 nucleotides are TGTGCCAGCAGCTTAGGTAGCGGGGCCGGGGAGCTGTTTTTT. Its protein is CASSLGSGAGELFF. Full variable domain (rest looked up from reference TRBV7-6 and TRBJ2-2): GAGVSQSPRYKVTKRGQDVALRCDPISGHVSLYWYRQALGQGPEFLTYFNYEAQQDKSGLPNDRFSAERPEGSISTLTIQRTEQRDSAMYRCASSLGSGAGELFFGEGSRLTVL.

This chain's CDR3 is CASSLTGNNYGYTF. In nucleotides, the CDR3 is TGCGCCAGCAGCTTGACAGGAAATAACTATGGCTACACCTTC. This rearrangement joins TRBV5-1 to TRBJ1-2; D is possibly TRBD1 (5 bases). Germline CDR1 reads SGHRS; CDR2 reads YFSETQ. V lost 1 base, J lost 1 base, and 8 bases lay in between. The CDR3 spans 14 residues.

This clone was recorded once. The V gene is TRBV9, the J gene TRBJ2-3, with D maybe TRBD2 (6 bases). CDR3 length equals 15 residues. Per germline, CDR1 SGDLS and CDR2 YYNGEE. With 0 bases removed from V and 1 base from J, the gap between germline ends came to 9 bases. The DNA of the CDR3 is TGTGCCAGCAGCGTAGGGTCTAGCGGCACAGATACGCAGTATTTT. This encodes CASSVGSSGTDTQYF.

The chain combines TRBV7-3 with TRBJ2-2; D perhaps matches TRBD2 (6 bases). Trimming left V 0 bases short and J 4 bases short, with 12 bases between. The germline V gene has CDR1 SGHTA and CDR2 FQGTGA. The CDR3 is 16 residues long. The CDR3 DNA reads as TGTGCCAGCAGCTTAACGGGCGGGGTTCGCACCGGGGAGCTGTTTTTT. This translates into CASSLTGGVRTGELFF.

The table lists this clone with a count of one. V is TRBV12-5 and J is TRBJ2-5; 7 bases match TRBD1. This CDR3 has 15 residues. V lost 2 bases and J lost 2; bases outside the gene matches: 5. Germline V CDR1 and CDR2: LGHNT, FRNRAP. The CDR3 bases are TGTGCTAGTGGTTTGTTCGCCAGGGGGCAAGAGACCCAGTACTTC. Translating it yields CASGLFARGQETQYF.

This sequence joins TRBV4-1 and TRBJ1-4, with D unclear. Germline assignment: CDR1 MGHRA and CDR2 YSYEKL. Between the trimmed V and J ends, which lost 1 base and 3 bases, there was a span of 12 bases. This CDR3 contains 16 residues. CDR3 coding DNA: TGCGCCAGCAGCCAAGTAGTGGTGGTGGCTAATGAAAAACTGTTTTTT. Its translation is CASSQVVVVANEKLFF.

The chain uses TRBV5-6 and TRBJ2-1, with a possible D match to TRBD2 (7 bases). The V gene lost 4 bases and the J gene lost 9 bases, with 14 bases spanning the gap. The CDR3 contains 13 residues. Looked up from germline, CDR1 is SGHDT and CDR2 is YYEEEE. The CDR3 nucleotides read TGTGCCAGCAGCCCAACGGCGGGGGCTGAGCAGTTCTTC. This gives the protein CASSPTAGAEQFF.

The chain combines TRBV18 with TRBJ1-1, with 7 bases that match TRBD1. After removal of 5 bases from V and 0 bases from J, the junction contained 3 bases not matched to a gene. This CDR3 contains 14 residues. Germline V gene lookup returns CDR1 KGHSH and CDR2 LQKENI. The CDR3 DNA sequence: TGTGCCAGCTCAACACAGGGGATGAACACTGAAGCTTTCTTT. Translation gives CASSTQGMNTEAFF.

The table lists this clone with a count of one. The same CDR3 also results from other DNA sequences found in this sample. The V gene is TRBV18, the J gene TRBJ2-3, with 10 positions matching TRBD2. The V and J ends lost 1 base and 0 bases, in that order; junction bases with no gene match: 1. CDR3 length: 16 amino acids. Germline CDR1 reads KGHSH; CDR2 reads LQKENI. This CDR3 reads CASSPLAGGSTDTQYF. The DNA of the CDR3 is TGTGCCAGCTCACCACTAGCGGGAGGAAGCACAGATACGCAGTATTTT.

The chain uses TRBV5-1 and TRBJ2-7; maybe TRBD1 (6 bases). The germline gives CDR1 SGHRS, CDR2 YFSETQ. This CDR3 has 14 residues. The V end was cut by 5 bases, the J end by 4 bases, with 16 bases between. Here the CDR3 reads CASRGSGTQYEQYF. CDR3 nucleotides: TGCGCCAGCAGAGGCTCCGGGACACAGTACGAGCAGTACTTC.

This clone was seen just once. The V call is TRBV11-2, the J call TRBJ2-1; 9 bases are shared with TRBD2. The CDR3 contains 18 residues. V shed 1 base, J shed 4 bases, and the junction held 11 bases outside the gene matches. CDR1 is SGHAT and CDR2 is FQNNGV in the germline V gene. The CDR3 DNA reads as TGTGCCAGCAGCTTAGTGGGGAAAGGGACTAGCATTTACAATGAGCAGTTCTTC. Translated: CASSLVGKGTSIYNEQFF.